Sequencing of this T cell receptor (beta chain) was carried out in a study of T cells in Graves' hyperthyroidism and ophthalmopathy. Study-wide points: In blood, most of the thyroid clonotypes expanded above 0.001 were also present.

The TCR beta CDR3 regions underwent amplification using RNA transcripts as the source. A set of HTBI primers served as the primers for a first-round RT-PCR of the TCR CDR3. TCRdb reprocessed the multiplex PCR reads via MiXCR and lists one record per CDR3 protein. The data hold more than 550,000 distinct CDR3 sequences, with 45% observed a single time. Clinical symptoms, serum thyroxine, TRAb, thyroid ultrasound and orbital computed tomography informed diagnoses. As regards this clonotype: Its cognate antigen is unknown.

The CDR3 extends over 17 amino acids. CDR1 is MGHDK, CDR2 SYGVNS, per germline. The V and J ends lost 4 bases and 3 bases, in that order; junction bases with no gene match: 14. Sequencing was performed on peripheral blood or thyroid tissue (not recorded which). This chain links TRBV25-1 with TRBJ2-5; 7 bases agree with TRBD2. The origin of this receptor is an adult man with Graves' disease, either hyperthyroidism or ophthalmopathy (not recorded which). CDR3 nucleotides: TGTGCCAGCAGTGCGACCCAAAGGCCTAGCGGAAAAGAGACCCAGTACTTC. It encodes CASSATQRPSGKETQYF.